The 9 T cell receptor beta chains reported below all come from one sample, sequenced in a study of cytomegalovirus exposure and HLA in healthy donors. Primers: 60 Vbeta forward and 13 Jbeta reverse. The assay was immunoSEQ multiplex PCR, and TCRdb's table has in-frame clones only and misses some. Altogether about 150,000 clones are present, about 64% being singletons, with the ten largest covering 4% to 5.5%. What was sequenced was PBMCs. These TCRs come from a man between 60 and 75 years old in good health and CMV-seronegative.

The genes are TRBV11-2 and TRBJ2-1, with D perhaps matching TRBD2 (7 bases). CDR3 size: 15 residues. The V gene lost 2 bases and the J gene lost 6 bases, with 14 bases spanning the gap. Germline assignment: CDR1 SGHAT and CDR2 FQNNGV. The CDR3 region has the DNA TGTGCCAGCAGCTTAAGGGGGGAGGGGGGCAATGAGCAGTTCTTC. This translates into CASSLRGEGGNEQFF. Using reference TRBV11-2 and TRBJ2-1 for the parts outside the CDR3, the full variable domain is EAGVAQSPRYKIIEKRQSVAFWCNPISGHATLYWYQQILGQGPKLLIQFQNNGVVDDSQLPKDRFSAERLKGVDSTLKIQPAKLEDSAVYLCASSLRGEGGNEQFFGPGTRLTVL.

Only one count was recorded for this clone. V and J are TRBV2 and TRBJ1-6; a weak D match, TRBD1 (6 bases). CDR3 length equals 15 residues. Germline V lookup: CDR1 SNHLY, CDR2 FYNNEI. V was shortened by 5 bases and J by 7 bases, with 15 bases between the two germline ends. The CDR3 reads CASSQRGTGNSPLHF. The CDR3 DNA follows: TGTGCCAGCAGTCAACGGGGAACAGGGAATTCACCCCTCCACTTT.

The V call is TRBV10-3, the J call TRBJ1-2, with TRBD1 as a possible D gene (5 bases). V was shortened by 5 bases and J by 3 bases, with 16 bases between the two germline ends. This CDR3 spans 15 amino acids. The germline gives CDR1 ENHRY, CDR2 SYGVKD. The CDR3 sequence: CAISQDLGGDYGYTF. The CDR3 nucleotides read TGTGCCATCAGTCAAGACTTGGGGGGAGACTATGGCTACACCTTC.

The chain joins TRBV5-1 to TRBJ2-7, with D perhaps matching TRBD1 (5 bases). Deletions cut 0 bases from V and 1 base from J, with 14 bases between. The CDR3 is 16 residues long. Germline V gene data show CDR1 as SGHRS and CDR2 as YFSETQ. For the CDR3, the DNA is TGCGCCAGCAGCTTGGGGGGCCGAACCACATCCTACGAGCAGTACTTC. Amino acids: CASSLGGRTTSYEQYF.

About this clone itself: A junction end diverges from the germline sequence, so it may reflect a read error. CDR3 nucleotides: TGTTCCAGCAGCCCCAGACAGACAACTAATGAAAAACTGTTTTTT. Amino acid sequence: CSSSPRQTTNEKLFF. The chain is built from TRBV7-9 and TRBJ1-4; TRBD1 is a possible D gene (5 bases). The germline V gene has CDR1 SEHNR and CDR2 FQNEAQ (reference sequence). The CDR3 contains 15 residues.

The chain recombines TRBV5-1 with TRBJ1-1; 7 positions match TRBD1. This CDR3 is built from 14 residues. The V and J ends lost 2 bases and 12 bases, in that order; junction bases with no gene match: 13. In germline, CDR1 is SGHRS, CDR2 YFSETQ. The CDR3 here is CASSFGQAQSRPFF. The CDR3 nucleotides are TGCGCCAGCAGCTTCGGACAGGCCCAAAGTAGGCCTTTCTTT.

The chain has TRBV28 and TRBJ1-4, with D unresolved. This CDR3 comprises 15 residues. V lost 8 bases and J lost 5, with 18 bases in between. The germline V gene encodes CDR1 MDHEN and CDR2 SYDVKM. The CDR3 is CASYSARRMNEKLFF. The CDR3 DNA sequence: TGTGCCAGCTATAGCGCGCGGAGGATGAATGAAAAACTGTTTTTT.

This clone appeared a few times. The chain recombines TRBV19 with TRBJ2-3; 10 bases match TRBD2. The germline V gene has CDR1 LNHDA and CDR2 SQIVND (reference sequence). J lost 5 bases, V lost 3 bases, and 2 bases had no gene match. The CDR3 is 14 residues long. CDR3 sequence reads: CASSIGLAEDTQYF. The CDR3 DNA reads TGTGCCAGTAGTATTGGACTAGCGGAAGATACGCAGTATTTT.

This chain joins TRBV6-5 and TRBJ1-5; maybe TRBD1 (6 bases). Germline CDR1 reads MNHEY; CDR2 reads SVGAGI. CDR3 length equals 14 residues. Trimming took 6 bases from V and 6 from J, leaving 15 bases between them. The CDR3 loop is CASRNGGASQPQHF. The CDR3 region has the DNA TGTGCCAGCAGAAATGGGGGGGCGAGTCAGCCCCAGCATTTT.